This TCR beta chain emerged from a study of T cells in Graves' hyperthyroidism and ophthalmopathy. Each person with ophthalmopathy scored at least 3 on the Clinical Activity Score, reached NOSPECS grade 4 or higher, and had been ill under 3 months. Orbital computed tomography, thyroid ultrasound, serum thyroxine and TRAb, and clinical symptoms together informed the diagnoses. Amplified TCR beta CDR3 regions came from RNA transcripts. First-round RT-PCR targeting the TCR CDR3 was performed with the HTBI primer set. TCRdb called the multiplex PCR reads again in MiXCR, with one record for every CDR3 protein. The table lists over 500,000 distinct CDR3 sequences, about 15% of them singletons. A note on this clonotype: Its antigen is undetermined.

Study-level results: Ophthalmopathy was told apart from stable hyperthyroidism by a 13 V-J model. The model anticipated ophthalmopathy a median around six months pre-onset.

This CDR3 contains 14 residues. V dropped 5 bases and J dropped 9; count of bases not matched to a gene: 10. In germline, CDR1 is LNHDA, CDR2 SQIVND (reference sequence). The sequence was obtained from a young woman with Graves' ophthalmopathy. The specimen was blood. The chain recombines TRBV19 with TRBJ1-2; 9 positions match TRBD1. Written as DNA, the CDR3 is TGTGCCAGTAGTGGCCGGGACAGGGTCAGTAGCTACACCTTC. Translation: CASSGRDRVSSYTF.